This TCR beta chain was retrieved from a study of cytomegalovirus exposure and HLA in healthy donors. Study results and limitations: It was reported in a later analysis that an Asian-associated ancestry cluster showed fewer N-insertions than the roughly 660-donor mean.

With regard to this clone: The target antigen is unknown.

Both 60 Vbeta primers and 13 Jbeta primers went into the PCR. The protocol was immunoSEQ multiplex PCR, while the TCRdb copy is restricted to in-frame clones and leaves out a portion. The profile covers some 120,000 clones, with 74% appearing a single time and 4% to 4.5% taken by the ten largest. This clonotype was sampled from a woman aged 45-60 years in good health and CMV-seropositive. Material: PBMCs.

CDR3 coding DNA: TGTGCTAGTGGCCCAGGGACAGGGGCCACTGAAGCTTTCTTT. This sequence encodes CASGPGTGATEAFF. This chain links TRBV12-5 with TRBJ1-1; TRBD1 matches 10 bases. The CDR3 is 14 amino acids. CDR1 is LGHNT and CDR2 is FRNRAP in the germline V gene. The V gene end was trimmed by 6 bases and the J gene end by 4 bases; junction bases not matched to a gene: 5.